This record concerns one TCR beta chain sequence. Libraries were prepared by immunoSEQ multiplex PCR; TCRdb keeps only in-frame clonotypes and omits some of them. The table has about 40,000 clones, 75% to 95% seen once. This record belongs to a study of T cell changes during pregnancy in multiple sclerosis. This specimen was CD8+ T cells from peripheral blood mononuclear cells, taken before pregnancy. The TCR sequence derives from a female donor with multiple sclerosis, enrolled in a pregnancy study.

CDR3 sequence: CASWGGLEYEQYF. In nucleotides, the CDR3 is TGTGCCAGCTGGGGAGGTTTAGAGTACGAGCAGTACTTC. The genes are TRBV2 and TRBJ2-7; a possible D gene is TRBD2 (6 bases). CDR3 size: 13 residues. In germline, CDR1 is SNHLY, CDR2 FYNNEI. V dropped 8 bases and J dropped 4 bases, with 15 bases sitting between them.